Reported below is one T cell receptor beta chain. Its target is not known. The data are from a study of blood T cells in healthy people across ages. Notes on the study in general: It was the long-lived donors that had more naive CD4+ cells and higher diversity than aged donors. Among T cells, TCR beta diversity per million cells dropped roughly linearly as age rose. Estimates drawn from one million T cells were deemed to understate diversity. A strong correlation between TCR beta diversity and naive T cell percentage was seen.

Germline V gene sequence: CDR1 SGHTA, CDR2 FQGNSA. V was trimmed by 2 bases and J by 2 bases, leaving 12 bases between them. This CDR3 comprises 15 residues. A second about 6 to 11 cycle PCR used barcoded and J-beta primers. Via MiXCR, TCRdb re-called the 5' RACE reads, giving one row per CDR3 protein. The sample has 850,000 to 1,100,000 distinct CDR3 sequences; 35% to 40% are singletons. The sequence derives from a man younger than 30 in good health. Input material: blood. This chain connects TRBV7-2 to TRBJ2-5; D not resolved. The CDR3: CASSLYQNLQETQYF. CDR3 DNA: TGTGCCAGCAGCTTATACCAAAACCTTCAAGAGACCCAGTACTTC.